This T cell receptor (beta chain) was sequenced during a study of vaccination and CD4 T cells after COVID-19. Study-level information: Spike peptides, overlapping and drawn from SARS-CoV-2, HCoV-NL63, HCoV-OC43 and HCoV-229E, were used to stimulate cells. Researchers treated control cultures with a CEFX pool, an HIV-1 Nef pool, or no peptide.

This clonotype appeared a few times. Its antigen is undetermined. Documented treatment: approximately nine-day PBMC culture with coronavirus spike peptide pools or control peptides (ViraFEST assay). The CDR3 consists of 19 residues. V lost 5 bases and J lost 0, with 23 bases in between. The germline CDR1 and CDR2 sequences are MNHEY and SMNVEV (reference sequence). With the Oncomine TCR Beta short-read assay, DNA from cultured CD4+ T cells was sequenced. One entry per CDR3 protein results from TCRdb running MiXCR on the PCR reads. This table has roughly 16,000 distinct CDR3 sequences, roughly 63% appearing once.

This clonotype was sampled from a human donor who had recovered from COVID-19. The chain links TRBV27 to TRBJ2-4; perhaps TRBD2 as D (6 bases). The sample consisted of CD4+ T cells from blood, cultured in vitro. The CDR3 DNA reads as TGTGCCAGCAGTCAGACTAGTCGTCTGGGGACCTTAGCCAAAAACATTCAGTACTTC. The encoded protein is CASSQTSRLGTLAKNIQYF.